This is a list of T cell receptor beta chains from one sample in a study of cytomegalovirus exposure and HLA in healthy donors. Profiled with immunoSEQ multiplex PCR; TCRdb holds only in-frame clones, not every one. This table holds 200,000 to 300,000 clones, 80% to 95% found once. Material for sequencing was PBMCs. These receptors came from a woman aged 25-40 years in good health and CMV-seronegative. The CDR3 runs from the conserved cysteine through the conserved F or W. The order of the fields is CDR3 DNA, CDR3 protein, J gene, D gene, V gene, clone size. A D gene is named only where the DNA matches it firmly. For some rows the clone size is stated as once, few or many, or as a class when expanded; others skip it.

DNA: TGTGCCAGCAGCGACACTAGCGGGAGTTTCACCGGGGAGCTGTTTTTT
CDR3: CASSDTSGSFTGELFF
J: TRBJ2-2
D: TRBD2
V: TRBV7-6
size: NA

DNA: TGTGCCAGCAGCAAATGGGCTGGGCTTGACTCCTACAATGAGCAGTTCTTC
CDR3: CASSKWAGLDSYNEQFF
J: TRBJ2-1
D: NA
V: TRBV21-1
size: NA

DNA: TGTGCCACGGCCAGGGGGCAAACCTACGAGCAGTACTTC
CDR3: CATARGQTYEQYF
J: TRBJ2-7
D: TRBD1
V: TRBV7-6
size: few

DNA: TGTGCCAGCCCCGGGACAGGGAACACTGAAGCTTTCTTT
CDR3: CASPGTGNTEAFF
J: TRBJ1-1
D: TRBD1
V: TRBV7-9
size: NA

DNA: TGTGCCAGCAGTTACTCGGAGGGGGCCAAAAACATTCAGTACTTC
CDR3: CASSYSEGAKNIQYF
J: TRBJ2-4
D: NA
V: TRBV6-5
size: NA

DNA: TGCGCCAGCAGCGGACCGACTAGCGGGAGAGGGCACAATGAGCAGTTCTTC
CDR3: CASSGPTSGRGHNEQFF
J: TRBJ2-1
D: TRBD2
V: TRBV5-1
size: NA

DNA: TGCGCCAGCAGCCCACAACCGGGACTAGCAGTAGATACGCAGTATTTT
CDR3: CASSPQPGLAVDTQYF
J: TRBJ2-3
D: TRBD2
V: TRBV5-1
size: NA

DNA: TGCGCCAGCAGCCCGATGTCGACAGGCTACGAGCAGTACTTC
CDR3: CASSPMSTGYEQYF
J: TRBJ2-7
D: NA
V: TRBV4-3
size: NA

DNA: TGTGCCAGCAGTTTCTTGGCTAGCGGGACTATGAAGCTCGAGCAGTACTTC
CDR3: CASSFLASGTMKLEQYF
J: TRBJ2-7
D: TRBD2
V: TRBV28
size: NA

DNA: TGTGCCAGCAGTTTCCTGGGGACAGGGCAAGAGACCCAGTACTTC
CDR3: CASSFLGTGQETQYF
J: TRBJ2-5
D: TRBD1
V: TRBV27
size: NA

DNA: TGTGCCAGCTCACGAGGAGCGTCCGATGAGCAGTTCTTC
CDR3: CASSRGASDEQFF
J: TRBJ2-1
D: NA
V: TRBV18
size: NA

DNA: TGTGCCAGCAGCTTCATCGGGTTTCGGGGGAATGAGCAGTTCTTC
CDR3: CASSFIGFRGNEQFF
J: TRBJ2-1
D: NA
V: TRBV11-3
size: NA

DNA: TGTGCCAGCAGTTCTAAGGGGACCTTCACCTACGAGCAGTACTTC
CDR3: CASSSKGTFTYEQYF
J: TRBJ2-7
D: NA
V: TRBV27
size: NA

DNA: TGTGCCAGCAGTTTTTTAGACGCTCTCGGGGCGGGAAACACCATATATTTT
CDR3: CASSFLDALGAGNTIYF
J: TRBJ1-3
D: NA
V: TRBV28
size: once

DNA: TGTGCCAGCAGCCGCCCAGGTTACGAGCAGTACTTC
CDR3: CASSRPGYEQYF
J: TRBJ2-7
D: NA
V: TRBV7-2
size: NA

DNA: TGTGCCAGCCGGTGGGTAGAACAAGAGACCCAGTACTTC
CDR3: CASRWVEQETQYF
J: TRBJ2-5
D: NA
V: TRBV2
size: NA

DNA: TGTGCCAGCAGTGAATATCAGGGGATGAACACTGAAGCTTTCTTT
CDR3: CASSEYQGMNTEAFF
J: TRBJ1-1
D: NA
V: TRBV25-1
size: NA

DNA: TGTGCCAGCAGTCCGCCTGGACAGGGCTACAATGAGCAGTTCTTC
CDR3: CASSPPGQGYNEQFF
J: TRBJ2-1
D: TRBD1
V: TRBV28
size: NA

DNA: TGTGCCAGCAGTTTTATTAGCTCCGACGAGCAGTACTTC
CDR3: CASSFISSDEQYF
J: TRBJ2-7
D: NA
V: TRBV28
size: NA

DNA: TGTGCCAGCAGTCCAGACAGCCAGACTGAAGCTTTCTTT
CDR3: CASSPDSQTEAFF
J: TRBJ1-1
D: NA
V: TRBV28
size: NA

DNA: TGTGCCAGCAGTTATTTAAGGGAAGCTTTCTTT
CDR3: CASSYLREAFF
J: TRBJ1-1
D: NA
V: TRBV28
size: NA

DNA: TGTGCCAGCAGCGTAGATGGTAGCGGGACCGGGGAGCTGTTTTTT
CDR3: CASSVDGSGTGELFF
J: TRBJ2-2
D: TRBD2
V: TRBV9
size: many

DNA: TGTGCCAGCAGTTATTCTAGACTCCGCGGGGAGCTGTTTTTT
CDR3: CASSYSRLRGELFF
J: TRBJ2-2
D: NA
V: TRBV27
size: NA

DNA: TGTGCCAGCAGTGAATATGGGACAGGGAGCTTCACAGATACGCAGTATTTT
CDR3: CASSEYGTGSFTDTQYF
J: TRBJ2-3
D: TRBD1
V: TRBV6-1
size: NA

DNA: TGTGCCAGCAGCTTAGACAGGAATCAGCCCCAGCATTTT
CDR3: CASSLDRNQPQHF
J: TRBJ1-5
D: NA
V: TRBV11-2
size: NA

DNA: TGTGCCAGCACCCCTGCATGGGCAGGCAATCAGCCCCAGCATTTT
CDR3: CASTPAWAGNQPQHF
J: TRBJ1-5
D: NA
V: TRBV5-8
size: NA

DNA: TGTGCCAGCAGCTCCCCCCTAGCCTACGAGCAGTACTTC
CDR3: CASSSPLAYEQYF
J: TRBJ2-7
D: NA
V: TRBV5-6
size: NA

DNA: TGTGCCAGTAGTACCATCGACAGGAATCGAGGTAATCAGCCCCAGCATTTT
CDR3: CASSTIDRNRGNQPQHF
J: TRBJ1-5
D: NA
V: TRBV19
size: NA

DNA: TGTGCCAGCAGCTCCGCCAGCGGGGGATACGAGCAGTACTTC
CDR3: CASSSASGGYEQYF
J: TRBJ2-7
D: TRBD2
V: TRBV13
size: NA

DNA: TGTGCCAGCGGGTCCGACGACAGGGGTGGGCCCAATGAGCAGTTCTTC
CDR3: CASGSDDRGGPNEQFF
J: TRBJ2-1
D: TRBD1
V: TRBV27
size: NA

DNA: TGTGCCAGCATTGGGATCGGGCCTGCGGACCCCTCCTACGAGCAGTACTTC
CDR3: CASIGIGPADPSYEQYF
J: TRBJ2-7
D: NA
V: TRBV2
size: NA

DNA: TGTGCCAGCAGTTATATGGAAGGACTAGACAGTGAGCAGTTCTTC
CDR3: CASSYMEGLDSEQFF
J: TRBJ2-1
D: TRBD2
V: TRBV6-6
size: NA

DNA: TGTGCCAGCAGCAGGGACACCGTGAACACTGAAGCTTTCTTT
CDR3: CASSRDTVNTEAFF
J: TRBJ1-1
D: NA
V: TRBV5-8
size: NA

DNA: TGCGCCAGCAGCCAGGGACAGGGTTCCTACGAGCAGTACTTC
CDR3: CASSQGQGSYEQYF
J: TRBJ2-7
D: TRBD1
V: TRBV4-3
size: NA

DNA: TGTGCCAGCAGCCGTGCGTGGGGTGCCGGGAACACCGGGGAGCTGTTTTTT
CDR3: CASSRAWGAGNTGELFF
J: TRBJ2-2
D: NA
V: TRBV11-3
size: NA

DNA: TGCGCCAGCAGCTTGTCGGGCACGGGGGGTACGGAGACCCAGTACTTC
CDR3: CASSLSGTGGTETQYF
J: TRBJ2-5
D: TRBD2
V: TRBV5-1
size: few

DNA: TGCGCCAGCAGCTTGGGGGACAGGGAGATTCTATTAGCCAAAAACATTCAGTACTTC
CDR3: CASSLGDREILLAKNIQYF
J: TRBJ2-4
D: TRBD1
V: TRBV5-1
size: NA

DNA: TGTGCCAGCAGTTTTTCCTCAGCGGCAGGCGAGCAGTACTTC
CDR3: CASSFSSAAGEQYF
J: TRBJ2-7
D: NA
V: TRBV27
size: NA

DNA: TGTGCCAGCAGTTTATTCACTCGGATGGTCGGCACTGAAGCTTTCTTT
CDR3: CASSLFTRMVGTEAFF
J: TRBJ1-1
D: NA
V: TRBV27
size: NA

DNA: TGTGCCAGCAGCATCCTAGCGGGAGTTGGGGATGAGCAGTTCTTC
CDR3: CASSILAGVGDEQFF
J: TRBJ2-1
D: TRBD2
V: TRBV9
size: NA

DNA: TGTGCCAGCAGATCCCTTGGACAGGGGAAAAACATTCAGTACTTC
CDR3: CASRSLGQGKNIQYF
J: TRBJ2-4
D: TRBD1
V: TRBV28
size: NA

DNA: TGTGCCAGCAGCCACCGGACTAGCGGGAGTTACTACGAGCAGTACTTC
CDR3: CASSHRTSGSYYEQYF
J: TRBJ2-7
D: TRBD2
V: TRBV14
size: NA

DNA: TGTGCCAGCAGCCCCCTTGAGGTTTCAGAGACCCAGTACTTC
CDR3: CASSPLEVSETQYF
J: TRBJ2-5
D: NA
V: TRBV7-9
size: NA

DNA: TGTGCCAGCAGTTACCCCGGACTAGCGACGTACGAGCAGTACTTC
CDR3: CASSYPGLATYEQYF
J: TRBJ2-7
D: TRBD2
V: TRBV6-5
size: NA

DNA: TGTGCCTGGAGTAATGGGGGCAGTCAGCCCCAGCATTTT
CDR3: CAWSNGGSQPQHF
J: TRBJ1-5
D: NA
V: TRBV30
size: NA

DNA: TGTGCCAGCAGCTTGGAGGGGGGTCCAGGTATGATCACCGGGGAGCTGTTTTTT
CDR3: CASSLEGGPGMITGELFF
J: TRBJ2-2
D: NA
V: TRBV5-6
size: NA

DNA: TGTGCCAGCTCCTTAGCGGGAGCTGAGCAGTTCTTC
CDR3: CASSLAGAEQFF
J: TRBJ2-1
D: TRBD2
V: TRBV18
size: NA

DNA: TGTGCCAGCAGCTTATTTAGCCCCACCGGGGAGCTGTTTTTT
CDR3: CASSLFSPTGELFF
J: TRBJ2-2
D: NA
V: TRBV11-2
size: NA

DNA: TGTGCCAGCAGCTTAGGGGGTGGCAATCAGCCCCAGCATTTT
CDR3: CASSLGGGNQPQHF
J: TRBJ1-5
D: NA
V: TRBV11-2
size: NA

DNA: TGTGCCAGCAGCCAAGATTGGGCTAGCGGGGGATCCTACGAGCAGTACTTC
CDR3: CASSQDWASGGSYEQYF
J: TRBJ2-7
D: TRBD2
V: TRBV4-2
size: NA

DNA: TGTGCCAGCAGTTACGGGACAGGGTACTCCTACGAGCAGTACTTC
CDR3: CASSYGTGYSYEQYF
J: TRBJ2-7
D: TRBD1
V: TRBV6-5
size: NA

DNA: TGTGCCTGGAGTATCGGGACAGGGGGAGGGTACGAGCAGTACTTC
CDR3: CAWSIGTGGGYEQYF
J: TRBJ2-7
D: TRBD1
V: TRBV30
size: NA

DNA: TGTGCCAGCTCACCACCGGGACTAGCGCCTATCGGCTACAATGAGCAGTTCTTC
CDR3: CASSPPGLAPIGYNEQFF
J: TRBJ2-1
D: TRBD2
V: TRBV18
size: NA

DNA: TGCGCCAGCAGCTTGGGGGGGTACGAGCAGTACTTC
CDR3: CASSLGGYEQYF
J: TRBJ2-7
D: NA
V: TRBV5-1
size: NA

DNA: TGTGCCAGCAGTATGAGGGGTAGGAACACCGGGGAGCTGTTTTTT
CDR3: CASSMRGRNTGELFF
J: TRBJ2-2
D: NA
V: TRBV27
size: NA

DNA: TGTGCCAGCAGCCTGACAGGCTCTGGAAACACCATATATTTT
CDR3: CASSLTGSGNTIYF
J: TRBJ1-3
D: NA
V: TRBV14
size: NA

DNA: TGTGCCAGCAGCTTAGTTGATTGGGACACTGCCTCCTACGAGCAGTACTTC
CDR3: CASSLVDWDTASYEQYF
J: TRBJ2-7
D: NA
V: TRBV7-9
size: NA

DNA: TGCAGCGTCAGGGAGTACACTGAAGCTTTCTTT
CDR3: CSVREYTEAFF
J: TRBJ1-1
D: NA
V: TRBV29-1
size: NA

DNA: TGTGCCAGCAGTTACTCTCCAGGCGCAGGCTATGGCTACACCTTC
CDR3: CASSYSPGAGYGYTF
J: TRBJ1-2
D: NA
V: TRBV6-5
size: NA

DNA: TGCGCCAGCAGCGAGGGCGCCGGCAATCAGCCCCAGCATTTT
CDR3: CASSEGAGNQPQHF
J: TRBJ1-5
D: NA
V: TRBV5-1
size: few